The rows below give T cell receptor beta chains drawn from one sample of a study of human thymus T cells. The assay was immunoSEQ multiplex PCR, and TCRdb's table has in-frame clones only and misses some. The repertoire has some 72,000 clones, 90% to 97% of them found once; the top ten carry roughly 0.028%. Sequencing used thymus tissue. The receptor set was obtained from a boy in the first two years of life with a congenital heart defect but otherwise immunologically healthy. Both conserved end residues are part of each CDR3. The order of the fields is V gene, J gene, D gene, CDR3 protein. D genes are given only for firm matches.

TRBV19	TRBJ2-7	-	CASSIGGLSYEQYF
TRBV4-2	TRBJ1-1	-	CASSQVGAGVNTEAFF
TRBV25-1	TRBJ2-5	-	CASSEFRSETQYF
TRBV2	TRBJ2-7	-	CASSIDRFRGYEQYF
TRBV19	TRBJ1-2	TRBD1	CASSPSQGATFGYTF
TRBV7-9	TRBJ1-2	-	CASSFLVGIDGYTF
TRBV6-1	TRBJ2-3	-	CASSEATRGSTDTQYF
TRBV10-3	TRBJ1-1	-	CAISEGRNTEAFF
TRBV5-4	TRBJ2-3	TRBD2	CASSLDMLAGASSRADTQYF
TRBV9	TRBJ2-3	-	CASSAPVGADTQYF
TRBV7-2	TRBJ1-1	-	CASSLTVARHTNTEAFF
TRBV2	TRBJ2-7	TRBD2	CASSVKRGAPYEQYF